This T cell receptor (beta chain) came from a study of blood T cell repertoires in COVID-19. Study-level information: From T cells, B-cell-depleted T cells, or PBMCs came the material, which was cDNA or gDNA.

TCRdb's table, derived via immunoSEQ multiplex PCR, lists solely in-frame clones and lacks some. Among hundreds of thousands of clones, roughly 85% were seen once, and the ten largest hold around 5.5%. The CDR3 spans 17 residues. Germline V gene lookup returns CDR1 SEHNR and CDR2 FQNEAQ (reference sequence). V was clipped by 1 base and J by 4 bases, with 19 bases between them. The sequencing input was peripheral blood. This sequence joins TRBV7-9 and TRBJ1-2; TRBD1 might be the D (6 bases). The receptor was derived from a man over 45 with active or convalescent COVID-19. This chain's CDR3 is CASSLEPHRGHLYGYTF. CDR3 sequence (DNA): TGTGCCAGCAGCTTAGAACCTCACCGGGGACACCTCTATGGCTACACCTTC.